This is a list of T cell receptor beta chains from one sample in a study of blood T cell repertoires in COVID-19. The data were produced by immunoSEQ multiplex PCR, yet TCRdb's version contains in-frame clones alone and is incomplete. The data show approximately 210,000 clones, with around 90% seen just once and roughly 1.2% held by the top ten. Sequenced material: peripheral blood. The receptor source for this set is a man aged 25 to 45 with acute or convalescent COVID-19. CDR3s include the opening cysteine and the closing phenylalanine or tryptophan. D genes are given only for firm matches. The listing skips clone size in some rows; elsewhere it reads once, few, many or a size class.

v_gene	abundance	d_gene	j_gene	CDR3nt	CDR3aa
TRBV5-5	.	.	TRBJ1-3	TGTGCCAGCAGCTCTCGACAGAGCTCTGGAAACACCATATATTTT	CASSSRQSSGNTIYF
TRBV15	.	TRBD2	TRBJ2-1	TGTGCCACCAGCAGGGACCCTAGCGGGGCCCGCCGGGAGCAGTTCTTC	CATSRDPSGARREQFF
TRBV29-1	.	.	TRBJ1-2	TGCAGCGTTGACAGGGCGACCTTCTATGGCTACACCTTC	CSVDRATFYGYTF
TRBV4-1	.	.	TRBJ2-1	TGCGCCAGCAGCCAAGATCAGGGAGGCGTTGGGCAGTTCTTC	CASSQDQGGVGQFF
TRBV27	.	.	TRBJ1-5	TGTGCCAGCAGGGGGCAGGGCAATCAGCCCCAGCATTTT	CASRGQGNQPQHF
TRBV7-8	.	.	TRBJ1-2	TGTGCCAGCAGCTCACGGAGTGGGAGGAGGGAGGGCTTTAACTATGGCTACACCTTC	CASSSRSGRREGFNYGYTF
TRBV19	.	TRBD1	TRBJ1-1	TGTGCCAGTAGTATCGGACAGGGGGCTGAAGCTTTCTTT	CASSIGQGAEAFF
TRBV5-8	.	TRBD2	TRBJ2-7	TGTGCCAGCAGCTTCCGGGACTACTCCTACGAGCAGTACTTC	CASSFRDYSYEQYF
TRBV14	.	.	TRBJ1-3	TGTGCCAGCAGCCCAGGGGCTGGAAACACCATATATTTT	CASSPGAGNTIYF
TRBV28	.	TRBD2	TRBJ2-7	TGTGCCACCCGAGGACTAGCGGGAGTACGCGAGCAGTACTTC	CATRGLAGVREQYF
TRBV2	.	TRBD1	TRBJ1-5	TGTGCCAGCAGGTGGGACAGAGGGCCCAATCAGCCCCAGCATTTT	CASRWDRGPNQPQHF
TRBV19	once	.	TRBJ1-4	TGTGCCAGTAGGGGGCCTAATGAAAAACTGTTTTTT	CASRGPNEKLFF
TRBV14	.	TRBD2	TRBJ2-1	TGTGCCAGCAGCCCTCGGGGGTCCCTAGCGGGCCTCCACAATGAGCAGTTCTTC	CASSPRGSLAGLHNEQFF
TRBV6-5	.	.	TRBJ2-7	TGTGCCAGCGCGTCTAGCCTAAGAGACTACGAGCAGTACTTC	CASASSLRDYEQYF
TRBV30	.	TRBD1	TRBJ1-2	TGTGCCTGGCCACAGGGGAACGGCTACACCTTC	CAWPQGNGYTF
TRBV6-5	.	.	TRBJ1-2	TGTGCCAGCAGCCCCCGGGGTCATGGCTACACCTTC	CASSPRGHGYTF
TRBV11-3	once	TRBD2	TRBJ2-7	TGTGCCAGCAGCTTTCTAAGCGGGAGAGACTACGAGCAGTACTTC	CASSFLSGRDYEQYF
TRBV30	once	.	TRBJ1-6	TGTGCCTGGAGGTGGGGGGATAATTCACCCCTCCACTTT	CAWRWGDNSPLHF
TRBV30	.	.	TRBJ2-4	TGTGCCTGGAGTGAGGGGACAAAGCTAGCCAAAAACATTCAGTACTTC	CAWSEGTKLAKNIQYF
TRBV27	.	.	TRBJ2-1	TGTGCCAGCAGTTTAGATGCAACTAACGCCTACAATGAGCAGTTCTTC	CASSLDATNAYNEQFF
TRBV12-1	.	.	TRBJ2-1	TGTGCCAGCAGCTCGGGACAGGTCCCCTACAATGAGCAGTTCTTC	CASSSGQVPYNEQFF
TRBV9	.	TRBD1	TRBJ1-2	TGTGCCAGCAGCCCCGGGACAGGGAGTGGCTACACCTTC	CASSPGTGSGYTF
TRBV6-5	.	TRBD1	TRBJ1-6	TGTGCCAGCAGTTACGGGGACAGGAGATATAATTCACCCCTCCACTTT	CASSYGDRRYNSPLHF
TRBV5-1	.	.	TRBJ2-3	TGCGCCAGCAGCTCCCTCCGAGGGAGCCTCACAGATACGCAGTATTTT	CASSSLRGSLTDTQYF
TRBV7-3	.	TRBD1	TRBJ2-1	TGTGCCAGCAGCTCCGGGACAGGGTGGAATGAGCAGTTCTTC	CASSSGTGWNEQFF
TRBV28	.	.	TRBJ1-2	TGTGCCAGCAATGTCCCTGAGGGGAGGGGTAGCTATGGCTACACCTTC	CASNVPEGRGSYGYTF
TRBV28	.	TRBD1	TRBJ2-7	TGTGCCAGCAGTTTGGGACAGTACTACGAGCAGTACTTC	CASSLGQYYEQYF
TRBV4-1	.	TRBD1	TRBJ2-2	TGCGCCAGCAGCTCATCCAGGGGGAAGGGCGGGGAGCTGTTTTTT	CASSSSRGKGGELFF
TRBV2	.	.	TRBJ1-1	TGTGCCAGCACCTATACATACAGGTCTTTCTTT	CASTYTYRSFF
TRBV30	.	.	TRBJ1-6	TGTGCCTGGGTCGCCGGCGGGGGGAATTCACCCCTCCACTTT	CAWVAGGGNSPLHF
TRBV10-3	.	.	TRBJ1-2	TGTGCCATCAGTGAGTTAGGGGCTGGGAATGGCTACACCTTC	CAISELGAGNGYTF
TRBV7-3	.	.	TRBJ2-3	TGTGCCAGCAGCTTATTTGGCGGTCCACAAAATACGCAGTATTTT	CASSLFGGPQNTQYF
TRBV5-1	.	.	TRBJ2-2	TGCGCCAGCAGCCCCCCTCCCGGGACTTACACCGGGGAGCTGTTTTTT	CASSPPPGTYTGELFF
TRBV6-6	.	.	TRBJ1-1	TGTGCCAGCAAGGAGGGGGGGCGGGTCACTGAAGCTTTCTTT	CASKEGGRVTEAFF
TRBV27	.	TRBD1	TRBJ1-5	TGTGCCAGCAGAAGGACAGGGGGTAACAATCAGCCCCAGCATTTT	CASRRTGGNNQPQHF
TRBV11-2	.	.	TRBJ1-3	TGTGCCAGCAGCTTAGAGAGAGTTGGAAACACCATATATTTT	CASSLERVGNTIYF
TRBV4-1	.	.	TRBJ2-4	TGCGCCAGCAGCCAAGAGGGCACAGGGCGTATTCAGTACTTC	CASSQEGTGRIQYF
TRBV29-1	.	TRBD1	TRBJ2-7	TGCAGCGTTGGAGGACAGGGGAGGTGGACCGAGCAGTACTTC	CSVGGQGRWTEQYF
TRBV6-5	.	.	TRBJ1-1	TGTGCCAGCAGTTCTACAGCTAACACTGAAGCTTTCTTT	CASSSTANTEAFF
TRBV4-2	.	.	TRBJ2-3	TGTGCCAGCAGCCCCCGGGGGCAGGGGGGCACAGATACGCAGTATTTT	CASSPRGQGGTDTQYF
TRBV2	once	.	TRBJ1-6	TGTGCCAGCCTTAGACAGAATAATTCACCCCTCCACTTT	CASLRQNNSPLHF
TRBV3-1/TRBV3-2	.	.	TRBJ2-2	TGTGCGTGCAGGGTAGACACCGGGGAGCTGTTTTTT	CACRVDTGELFF
TRBV27	few	.	TRBJ1-6	TGTGCCAGCAGTTTATTGACAGGAGCGGCGAATAATTCACCCCTCCACTTT	CASSLLTGAANNSPLHF
TRBV7-3	.	TRBD2	TRBJ2-3	TGTGCCAGCAGCCCCAGTATTTCTACTAGCGGATACACAGATACGCAGTATTTT	CASSPSISTSGYTDTQYF
TRBV30	.	.	TRBJ2-7	TGTGCCTGGAGTGGCGGATTGGGTCGCGGATCCTACGAGCAGTACTTC	CAWSGGLGRGSYEQYF
TRBV15	.	.	TRBJ2-5	TGTGCCACCAGCAGAGACCCTCAAGAGACCCAGTACTTC	CATSRDPQETQYF
TRBV30	once	TRBD1	TRBJ2-2	TGTGCCTGGAGTTACCGGGACAGGGGGCCCGGGGAGCTGTTTTTT	CAWSYRDRGPGELFF
TRBV4-1	.	TRBD2	TRBJ2-1	TGCGCCAGCAGCCAAGTTCGGGGGGACCCGGGGGTTGGTGAGCAGTTCTTC	CASSQVRGDPGVGEQFF
TRBV18	.	TRBD2	TRBJ2-3	TGTGCCAGCTCACCCGGGACTAGCGGATACACAGATACGCAGTATTTT	CASSPGTSGYTDTQYF
TRBV5-5	.	.	TRBJ2-3	TGTGCCAGCAGAAGCGGAAGCACAGATACGCAGTATTTT	CASRSGSTDTQYF
TRBV4-1	.	TRBD1	TRBJ2-1	TGCGCCAGCAGTACCCCCGGGACAGACAATGAGCAGTTCTTC	CASSTPGTDNEQFF
TRBV5-6	.	.	TRBJ2-5	TGTGCCACCCAGACAGAGCAAGAGACCCAGTACTTC	CATQTEQETQYF
TRBV28	once	.	TRBJ1-1	TGTGCCAGCAGTTTATCGGGCGGGGACACTGAAGCTTTCTTT	CASSLSGGDTEAFF
TRBV29-1	.	.	TRBJ1-2	TGCAGCGTAACAGGGTTGGGGTATGGCTACACCTTC	CSVTGLGYGYTF
TRBV6-5	.	.	TRBJ2-7	TGTGCCAGTTGGACAGTTCCTCCCTACGAGCAGTACTTC	CASWTVPPYEQYF
TRBV5-1	.	TRBD1	TRBJ1-2	TGCGCCAGCAGCTTGACCGGACAGGGCATCTATGGCTACACCTTC	CASSLTGQGIYGYTF
TRBV11-2	.	.	TRBJ2-1	TGTGCCAGCAGCTTACCCCAGACCTACAATGAGCAGTTCTTC	CASSLPQTYNEQFF
TRBV2	.	.	TRBJ1-4	TGTGCCAGCAGTGAAGTGTTGAGAGATGAAAAACTGTTTTTT	CASSEVLRDEKLFF
TRBV10-2	.	.	TRBJ1-1	TGCGCCAGCAGTGAATTTAGTAAAGCTTTCTTT	CASSEFSKAFF
TRBV5-1	.	.	TRBJ2-7	TGCGCCAGCAGCTTGCCCCTGGACAGTTCCTACGAGCAGTACTTC	CASSLPLDSSYEQYF